This entry concerns a single T cell receptor beta chain. This clonotype was detected a few times. Its antigen has not been determined. The sample holds no much larger clone one base away, and base qualities are not on file. The data were taken from a study of human T cells and chemical hapten exposure (dated by TCRdb to the early 2020s). In the study overall: Libraries were pooled for sequencing, and variation in per-sample TCR yields was attributed mainly to small differences in library volumes within the pool. From each blood RNA sample, both TCR alpha and TCR beta chains were sequenced. This study followed changes in the peripheral blood TCR repertoire in vivo during primary and secondary sensitization of alopecia patients to the hapten diphenylcyclopropenone (DPC).

Study-wide conclusions, independent of this receptor: DPC sensitization did not change how many TCRs were above 1 in 1000 frequency, and no evidence was found of alterations in global repertoire structure. Repeated subsampling changed both the strength of the expansion versus patch-test correlation and the threshold at which the correlation became significant.

The method was RACE. The sample was run on a NextSeq 500. During library preparation, unique molecular identifiers were attached to individual cDNA molecules so that TCRs could be counted quantitatively and reproducibly. Regarding the original processing steps: Samples had a median of 95,638 TCRs, with a range from about 23,224 to 750,000. The Decombinator software suite was used to annotate V, J and CDR3 in the TCR reads. To make PS versus PT1 abundance plots, every sample was subsampled to the same number of TCRs (28,000). TCRs were defined as expanded if absent before sensitization and observed at least eight times at the 2-week time point. TCRdb reprocessed the public reads (quality trimming at Q25 with fastp, clone calling with MiXCR) and kept in-frame beta chains. Under each unique CDR3 protein, matching rows form one entry showing the most common genes and DNA. TCRdb's processing, not the authors', yielded these V and J calls. This sample comprises some 77,000 distinct CDR3 sequences, around 9.3% of them detected only once. The ten largest clones capture 1.7% of the sample.

The germline V gene sets CDR1 to SGHDN and CDR2 to FVKESK. Including the terminal cysteine and phenylalanine, the CDR3 comprises 15 residues. The DNA shown is the 45-base CDR3, in frame from base 1. Trimmed from V: 3 bases; trimmed from J: 7 bases; junction bases lacking a gene match: 7. The meaning of the sample's time point label: healthy volunteer bleed at 6 weeks. Total RNA was extracted from unfractionated whole blood that had been collected in Tempus Blood RNA tubes. Roughly five healthy volunteers acted as controls for TCR sequencing and had blood drawn at day 0, 2 weeks and 6 weeks. The chain couples TRBV14 to TRBJ2-3; 10 bases in the junction line up with TRBD2. The sequencing input was whole blood. The sequence came from a female donor in good health. Some clones in this sample may be carry-over from other donors' samples. Here is the DNA: TGTGCCAGCAGCCAGTCAGCGGGGGGGACGCATACGCAGTATTTT. This encodes CASSQSAGGTHTQYF.